This T cell receptor beta chain was identified during a study of blood T cell repertoires in COVID-19. Looking at the study overall: PBMCs, B-cell-depleted T cells, or T cells were the source of the cDNA or gDNA that made up the material.

V lost 1 base and J lost 7; bases outside the gene matches: 1. This CDR3 spans 15 amino acids. The germline V gene encodes CDR1 GTSNPN and CDR2 SVGIG (reference sequence). Profiling relied on immunoSEQ multiplex PCR, and the TCRdb table lists in-frame clones only, not all of them. The sample contains 250,000 or so clones, approximately 85% of which appear only once. The V gene is TRBV30, the J gene TRBJ2-2, with 15 bases identical to TRBD2. The sequence was collected from a woman aged 25 to 39 with acute or convalescent COVID-19. The sample consisted of peripheral blood. The CDR3 protein is CAWSGTSGRVGELFF. In DNA, the CDR3 is TGTGCCTGGAGTGGGACTAGCGGGAGGGTCGGGGAGCTGTTTTTT.